This T cell receptor (beta chain) was retrieved from a study of blood T cell repertoires in COVID-19. The wider study: The United States, Italy and Spain supplied acute and convalescent COVID-19 samples. In each case, the material was cDNA or gDNA derived from T cells, B-cell-depleted T cells, or PBMCs.

V was pared by 0 bases and J by 2 bases, with 11 bases between. The germline gives CDR1 MNHNS, CDR2 SASEGT. The CDR3 totals 15 residues. As processed by the authors: Reference gene primer amplification gave estimated nucleated cell counts. Sequencing used immunoSEQ multiplex PCR; TCRdb keeps in-frame clones, though not all of them. V and J calls and clone size follow that table, whereas D and trimming were derived from the DNA. The sample carries 40,000 to 45,000 clones, around nine tenths recorded once. The sample was peripheral blood. This receptor was taken from a man aged 45-60 years with active COVID-19. This chain links TRBV6-1 with TRBJ2-7; TRBD1 might be the D (6 bases). This CDR3 reads CASSEAQGVTYEQYF. The CDR3 coding sequence is TGTGCCAGCAGTGAAGCACAGGGCGTGACCTACGAGCAGTACTTC.